This T cell receptor beta chain was found in a study of patients and donors after allogeneic stem cell transplantation. The CDR3 runs to 14 residues. V gave up 1 base and J gave up 4 bases, with 10 bases separating them. Germline V gene data show CDR1 as MNHEY and CDR2 as SMNVEV (reference sequence). TCRdb re-analysed the RT-PCR reads in MiXCR, keeping a single row per CDR3 protein. This table has 920,000 or so distinct CDR3 sequences, roughly 18% appearing once. This clonotype appeared a few times. This chain uses TRBV27 with TRBJ1-2; TRBD1 is a possible D gene (5 bases). The receptor was derived from a human donor who was either an allogeneic HSCT recipient or a stem cell or donor lymphocyte infusion donor (not recorded which). It is not recorded whose cells these are; they may come from a transplant donor. The sample taken for sequencing was blood, either unsorted or a sorted T cell fraction (not recorded which). As DNA, the CDR3 is TGTGCCAGCAGTTTATTCCCAGGGATCTATGGCTACACCTTC. This translates into CASSLFPGIYGYTF.